This T cell receptor (beta chain) was recovered during a study of cytomegalovirus exposure and HLA in healthy donors. Samples came from healthy bone marrow donors. The primer mix had 60 Vbeta and 13 Jbeta primers. Measured with immunoSEQ multiplex PCR; TCRdb has only the in-frame clones, and not every one. Reported are about 77,000 clones; the ten largest clones contain about an eighth. The CDR3 covers 19 residues. The sequencing input was PBMCs. The clonotype originates from a man in his fifties in good health and CMV-seropositive. The chain couples TRBV1 to TRBJ1-4; the D segment call TRBD1 is taken from the table without a DNA check. TRBV1 is assigned pseudogene status. CDR3 protein: CTSSQEVGDRRSTNEKLFF. The DNA for the CDR3 is TGCACCAGCAGCCAAGAGGTAGGGGACAGGAGATCAACTAATGAAAAACTGTTTTTT.